A single sample is the source of the 21 T cell receptor beta chains below, sequenced in a study of cytomegalovirus exposure and HLA in healthy donors. Primers: 60 Vbeta forward and 13 Jbeta reverse. Produced via immunoSEQ multiplex PCR; TCRdb's table is partial and in-frame only. This sample carries more than 110,000 clones, approximately 70% of them seen once, and the ten largest clones take 1.5% to 2%. Sample: PBMCs. The receptors shown here come from a woman aged 25 to 39 in good health and CMV-seronegative.

The chain employs TRBV28 and TRBJ2-3, with 8 bases identical to TRBD1. Germline-derived CDR1 and CDR2 are MDHEN and SYDVKM. This CDR3 contains 12 residues. V gave up 7 bases and J gave up 3 bases; unmatched junction bases: 0. CDR3 DNA: TGTGCCAGCAACAGGGGGACAGATACGCAGTATTTT. This gives the protein CASNRGTDTQYF. The full variable domain, rest sourced from reference TRBV28 and TRBJ2-3, is DVKVTQSSRYLVKRTGEKVFLECVQDMDHENMFWYRQDPGLGLRLIYFSYDVKMKEKGDIPEGYSVSREKKERFSLILESASTNQTSMYLCASNRGTDTQYFGPGTRLTVL.

This clone was seen a few times. The genes are TRBV7-2 and TRBJ2-2; tentatively, D is TRBD2 (5 bases). Trimming took 6 bases from V and 3 from J, leaving 14 bases between them. The germline V gene has CDR1 SGHTA and CDR2 FQGNSA. This CDR3 has 15 amino acids. CDR3 coding DNA: TGTGCCAGCAGATCAACTGGGAGCCACACCGGGGAGCTGTTTTTT. Translated: CASRSTGSHTGELFF. The full variable domain, completed using reference TRBV7-2 and TRBJ2-2, is GAGVSQSPSNKVTEKGKDVELRCDPISGHTALYWYRQSLGQGLEFLIYFQGNSAPDKSGLPSDRFSAERTGGSVSTLTIQRTQQEDSAVYLCASRSTGSHTGELFFGEGSRLTVL.

This sequence joins TRBV18 and TRBJ2-1, with D perhaps matching TRBD1 (8 bases). The germline V and J ends were trimmed by 4 bases and 2 bases, with 12 bases remaining between them. The germline gives CDR1 KGHSH, CDR2 LQKENI. The CDR3 has 15 amino acids. CDR3 coding DNA: TGTGCCAGCTCACAGCGGGACAGGACCTACAATGAGCAGTTCTTC. Translation: CASSQRDRTYNEQFF.

This clone occurred once. This chain links TRBV6-1 with TRBJ1-5; D unresolved. This CDR3 is built from 15 residues. V was cut by 8 bases and J by 2 bases, with 16 bases left in between. Germline CDR1 reads MNHNS; CDR2 reads SASEGT. The CDR3 here is CASYRGGVGNQPQHF. DNA for the CDR3: TGTGCCAGCTACCGTGGCGGGGTGGGCAATCAGCCCCAGCATTTT.

Comments on this clone: Distinct nucleotide sequences in the sample also encode this CDR3. The DNA for the CDR3 is TGTGCCAGCAGCTTATCGCTAGGAGAGACCCAGTACTTC. Translated, it gives CASSLSLGETQYF. The chain links TRBV7-2 to TRBJ2-5; D unresolved. The CDR3 runs 13 residues. CDR1 and CDR2 (germline): SGHTA, FQGNSA. V was cut by 2 bases and J by 4 bases, with 8 bases left in between. The variable domain in full, completed from reference TRBV7-2 and TRBJ2-5, reads GAGVSQSPSNKVTEKGKDVELRCDPISGHTALYWYRQSLGQGLEFLIYFQGNSAPDKSGLPSDRFSAERTGGSVSTLTIQRTQQEDSAVYLCASSLSLGETQYFGPGTRLLVL.

This chain joins TRBV28 and TRBJ1-5; tentatively, D is TRBD1 (6 bases). V was shortened by 7 bases and J by 7 bases, with 20 bases between the two germline ends. The germline V gene has CDR1 MDHEN and CDR2 SYDVKM. This CDR3 is 15 amino acids long. CDR3 amino acids: CASIWGGASEQPQHF. CDR3 coding DNA: TGTGCCAGCATCTGGGGGGGGGCTAGCGAACAGCCCCAGCATTTT.

The rearrangement uses TRBV28 and TRBJ2-1; 9 bases match TRBD2. Germline CDR1 is MDHEN and CDR2 is SYDVKM. V lost 8 bases and J lost 6; bases outside the gene matches: 11. CDR3 length: 15 amino acids. The CDR3 DNA is TGTGCCAGCCACCCTTTCCCACTAGCGGGCAATGAGCAGTTCTTC. Its translation: CASHPFPLAGNEQFF.

The chain carries TRBV5-4 and TRBJ2-3; 8 bases fit TRBD1. Germline assignment: CDR1 SGHNT and CDR2 YYREEE (reference sequence). Trimming took 9 bases from V and 0 from J; bases not matched to a gene: 3. This CDR3 has 13 amino acids. The CDR3 DNA reads TGTGCCACCGGACAGGGAAGCACAGATACGCAGTATTTT. This translates into CATGQGSTDTQYF.

This clone was counted between two and nine times. V is TRBV6-5 and J is TRBJ2-6; D possibly corresponds to TRBD1 (6 bases). Germline CDR1 is MNHEY and CDR2 is SVGAGI. Trimming removed 4 bases from V and 0 bases from J, with 7 bases in between. This CDR3 spans 15 amino acids. The CDR3, as DNA: TGTGCCAGCAGTTTGGGACACTCTGGGGCCAACGTCCTGACTTTC. Translating gives CASSLGHSGANVLTF.

The chain is built from TRBV5-1 and TRBJ1-1; D not resolved. V was clipped by 0 bases and J by 2 bases, with 8 bases between them. The CDR3 spans 14 residues. Germline values: CDR1 SGHRS, CDR2 YFSETQ. For the CDR3, the DNA is TGCGCCAGCAGCTTGGGGGAGGCCAACACTGAAGCTTTCTTT. This translates into CASSLGEANTEAFF.

This clone has just one count. The V and J genes are TRBV4-1 and TRBJ1-1; 9 bases match TRBD1. V was clipped by 5 bases and J by 2 bases; unmatched bases: 9. The germline V gene has CDR1 MGHRA and CDR2 YSYEKL. CDR3 size: 16 residues. The CDR3 is CASSSHRGLGNTEAFF. Written as DNA, the CDR3 is TGCGCCAGCAGCTCACACAGGGGGCTGGGAAACACTGAAGCTTTCTTT.

This clone was observed a handful of times. The chain is built from TRBV19 and TRBJ2-5, with TRBD1 matching over 7 bases. The germline gives CDR1 LNHDA, CDR2 SQIVND (reference sequence). With V trimmed by 3 bases and J by 7 bases, 14 bases remained unmatched. The CDR3 runs to 16 residues. DNA of the CDR3: TGTGCCAGTAGTATCCGCAGACAGGGATGGGAGCGGACCCAGTACTTC. Translation: CASSIRRQGWERTQYF.

The CDR3: CASSHLRSGMGDTQYF. The CDR3 DNA follows: TGTGCCAGCAGCCACCTCCGAAGCGGGATGGGTGATACGCAGTATTTT. The gene calls are TRBV14 and TRBJ2-3, with TRBD2 matching over 7 bases. In germline, CDR1 is SGHDN, CDR2 FVKESK. Unmatched junction bases numbered 12, after V lost 3 bases and J lost 6 bases. The CDR3 is 16 amino acids.

The genes are TRBV5-1 and TRBJ2-1, with D possibly TRBD2 on 5 matching bases. CDR1 and CDR2 from the germline V gene are SGHRS and YFSETQ. V was trimmed by 4 bases and J by 8 bases, leaving 10 bases between them. The CDR3 loop spans 12 amino acids. CDR3 coding DNA: TGCGCCAGCAGCCCCCAGAGGGATGAGCAGTTCTTC. Residues: CASSPQRDEQFF.

The chain combines TRBV4-2 with TRBJ2-3; possibly TRBD1 for D (5 bases). V lost 0 bases and J 8 bases, leaving 12 bases between the germline ends. CDR3 length equals 14 residues. Per germline, CDR1 LGHNA and CDR2 YNFKEQ. CDR3 amino acids: CASSQDKGQSTQYF. CDR3 nucleotides: TGTGCCAGCAGCCAAGATAAGGGGCAATCTACGCAGTATTTT.

The genes are TRBV9 and TRBJ2-7; D call uncertain. This CDR3 has 15 residues. V was trimmed by 0 bases and J by 0 bases, leaving 10 bases between them. Per germline, CDR1 SGDLS and CDR2 YYNGEE. The CDR3 DNA reads as TGTGCCAGCAGCGTAGATCCAGGCAGCTCCTACGAGCAGTACTTC. It encodes CASSVDPGSSYEQYF.

The chain joins TRBV19 to TRBJ2-2, with 7 bases fitting TRBD1. There are 17 residues in the CDR3. From germline, CDR1 is LNHDA and CDR2 SQIVND (reference sequence). Germline trimming cut 5 bases from V and 0 bases from J; bases unmatched to any gene: 9. The CDR3 region is CASSSLSGTANTGELFF. CDR3 DNA: TGTGCCAGTAGTTCGCTCTCCGGGACAGCGAACACCGGGGAGCTGTTTTTT.

The V call is TRBV5-1, the J call TRBJ2-1, with a tentative D call TRBD2 (5 bases). V lost 2 bases, J lost 9 bases, and 15 bases lay in between. This CDR3 contains 14 residues. From germline, CDR1 is SGHRS and CDR2 YFSETQ. The DNA for the CDR3 is TGCGCCAGCAGCTTATCTAGCTATTTAGGTGAGCAGTTCTTC. Translation: CASSLSSYLGEQFF.

The rearrangement links TRBV30 to TRBJ1-5; a possible D gene is TRBD1 (5 bases). This CDR3 is built from 14 residues. Germline V gene data show CDR1 as GTSNPN and CDR2 as SVGIG (reference sequence). Trimming cost V 1 base and J 3 bases, with 10 bases left between them. DNA of the CDR3: TGTGCCTGGAGTGGACAGTTCCTCAATCAGCCCCAGCATTTT. It encodes CAWSGQFLNQPQHF.

The chain recombines TRBV5-4 with TRBJ2-3, with TRBD1 matching over 10 bases. The trim removed 4 bases at V and 5 bases at J, leaving 4 bases unmatched. In germline, CDR1 is SGHNT, CDR2 YYREEE (reference sequence). CDR3 length: 14 residues. DNA of the CDR3: TGTGCCAGCAGCCCGACAGGGGGCAAAGATACGCAGTATTTT. Protein sequence: CASSPTGGKDTQYF. The full variable domain, rest sourced from reference TRBV5-4 and TRBJ2-3, is ETGVTQSPTHLIKTRGQQVTLRCSSQSGHNTVSWYQQALGQGPQFIFQYYREEENGRGNFPPRFSGLQFPNYSSELNVNALELDDSALYLCASSPTGGKDTQYFGPGTRLTVL.

The J gene is TRBJ2-1, the V gene TRBV30, with D possibly TRBD1 on 6 matching bases. Trimming left V 5 bases short and J 7 bases short, with 15 bases between. There are 13 residues in the CDR3. Germline V CDR1 and CDR2: GTSNPN, SVGIG (reference sequence). The DNA of the CDR3 is TGTGCCTGGGAGACCTACAGGGAAAATGAGCAGTTCTTC. Encoded protein: CAWETYRENEQFF.